This entry lists 21 T cell receptor beta chains sequenced from one sample in a study of post-analysis software for immune sequencing data. Included in the TCR beta cDNA libraries were unique molecular identifiers. TCRdb reprocessed the PCR reads via MiXCR and lists one record per CDR3 protein. Among around 250,000 distinct CDR3 sequences listed, just over 35% were seen once. These TCRs' antigens remain unknown. Findings and limits, study-wide: Four to six TRBV segments were more frequent in patients than controls; TRBV5-6, TRBV5-1 and TRBV20-1 belonged to this group.

Sequenced input: blood. These receptors all come from a girl under 18 with multiple sclerosis.

In regard to this clonotype: A read error is possible here, since a much larger clone lies one base away. The chain carries TRBV4-2 and TRBJ2-5; D may be TRBD2 (6 bases). CDR1 is LGHNA and CDR2 is YNFKEQ in the germline V gene. Trimming stripped 0 bases from V and 11 bases from J, with 13 bases between. The CDR3 extends over 13 amino acids. The CDR3 DNA follows: TGTGCCAGCAGCCAAGAGTCGGGGGATGAGCAGTACTTC. Residues: CASSQESGDEQYF.

This clonotype was recorded at least ten times. This chain connects TRBV7-9 to TRBJ2-1; TRBD1 matches at 7 bases. The CDR3 is 15 residues long. J lost 8 bases, V lost 5 bases, and 12 bases had no gene match. Per the germline V gene, CDR1 is SEHNR and CDR2 is FQNEAQ (reference sequence). DNA for the CDR3: TGTGCCAGCAGCCGAAAGAGAGGGGGCTTGGATGAGCAGTTCTTC. This translates into CASSRKRGGLDEQFF. Full variable domain (outside the CDR3, taken from reference TRBV7-9 and TRBJ2-1): DTGVSQNPRHKITKRGQNVTFRCDPISEHNRLYWYRQTLGQGPEFLTYFQNEAQLEKSRLLSDRFSAERPKGSFSTLEIQRTEQGDSAMYLCASSRKRGGLDEQFFGPGTRLTVL.

The CDR3 reads CASSGGNRGNTGELFF. The DNA of the CDR3 is TGTGCCAGCAGTGGCGGCAACAGGGGGAACACCGGGGAGCTGTTTTTT. The V call is TRBV12-3 or TRBV12-4, the J call TRBJ2-2; TRBD1 agrees at 7 bases. Trimming cost V 5 bases and J 1 base; bases outside gene matches: 7. This CDR3 region has 16 residues.

There are a few counts of this clonotype. The chain employs TRBV4-1 and TRBJ1-1, with TRBD1 matching over 11 bases. The J segment lost 8 bases and the V segment lost 4 bases, leaving 12 bases of the junction unmatched. CDR1 MGHRA and CDR2 YSYEKL come from the germline V gene. The CDR3 spans 16 residues. The chain's CDR3 is CASSPSGQGAYGEAFF. The CDR3 DNA reads as TGCGCCAGCAGCCCGTCTGGACAGGGGGCCTACGGCGAAGCTTTCTTT.

This clonotype has a count of ten or more. This rearrangement joins TRBV20-1 to TRBJ1-6, with D uncertain. The V and J ends lost 6 bases and 7 bases respectively, with 13 bases between them. The CDR3 consists of 13 residues. Germline V CDR1 and CDR2: DFQATT, SNEGSKA (reference sequence). The chain's CDR3 is CSAAGVHNSPLHF. For the CDR3, the DNA is TGCAGTGCGGCCGGAGTTCACAATTCACCCCTCCACTTT.

The table lists this clonotype with a few counts. The V and J genes are TRBV19 and TRBJ2-1, with TRBD1 matching over 8 bases. Germline assignment: CDR1 LNHDA and CDR2 SQIVND (reference sequence). With V trimmed by 4 bases and J by 5 bases, 4 bases remained unmatched. This CDR3 is built from 14 residues. CDR3 nucleotide sequence: TGTGCCAGTAGTAGAGGGACAGGTAACAATGAGCAGTTCTTC. This gives the protein CASSRGTGNNEQFF.

This chain joins TRBV3-1 and TRBJ1-1; no clear D gene. Trimming shortened V by 0 bases and J by 10 bases, and 15 bases separated the two germline ends. In germline, CDR1 is LGHDT, CDR2 YNNKEL (reference sequence). The CDR3 contains 14 residues. Here the CDR3 reads CASSQEVAGSGAFF. The CDR3 nucleotides are TGTGCCAGCAGCCAAGAAGTGGCAGGCAGCGGAGCTTTCTTT.

The chain has TRBV5-1 and TRBJ1-5; a weak D match, TRBD1 (5 bases). Per germline, CDR1 SGHRS and CDR2 YFSETQ. The ends were cut back, 4 bases at V and 1 base at J, with 9 bases in the middle. The CDR3 is made up of 14 amino acids. CDR3 DNA sequence: TGCGCCAGCAGCAGCAGGGAGAGCAATCAGCCCCAGCATTTT. This encodes CASSSRESNQPQHF.

On this clonotype itself: A much larger clone sits a single nucleotide away, making a read error possible. The rearrangement joins TRBV5-1 to TRBJ2-1; D perhaps matches TRBD2 (6 bases). V lost 0 bases, J lost 13 bases, and 11 bases lay in between. Per germline, CDR1 SGHRS and CDR2 YFSETQ. This CDR3 spans 12 amino acids. The CDR3 DNA follows: TGCGCCAGCAGCTTGGCCGGCGGGACCCAGTTCTTC. The encoded protein is CASSLAGGTQFF.

This clonotype has ten or more counts. The rearrangement links TRBV4-2 to TRBJ2-1, with unresolved D. The CDR3 consists of 13 residues. Germline V gene lookup returns CDR1 LGHNA and CDR2 YNFKEQ. Trimming shortened V by 6 bases and J by 6 bases, and 12 bases separated the two germline ends. In DNA, the CDR3 is TGTGCCAGCAGTCACACGGACCCCAATGAGCAGTTCTTC. As protein: CASSHTDPNEQFF.

This clonotype came up a few times. V and J are TRBV20-1 and TRBJ2-3; the D gene is possibly TRBD2 (5 bases). The V gene lost 5 bases and the J gene lost 1 base, with 10 bases spanning the gap. The CDR3 runs to 13 residues. Germline-derived CDR1 and CDR2 are DFQATT and SNEGSKA (reference sequence). The DNA for the CDR3 is TGCAGTGCTCGGGGTACCGGCACAGATACGCAGTATTTT. This translates into CSARGTGTDTQYF.

This chain connects TRBV6-5 to TRBJ2-7; TRBD1 is a possible D gene (6 bases). CDR3 size: 14 residues. CDR1 MNHEY and CDR2 SVGAGI come from the germline V gene. Trimming left V 5 bases short and J 2 bases short, with 13 bases between. CDR3 loop: CASSQDSGAYEQYF. As DNA, the CDR3 is TGTGCCAGCAGTCAGGACAGTGGGGCCTACGAGCAGTACTTC.

The rearrangement joins TRBV12-3 or TRBV12-4 to TRBJ1-5, with D possibly being TRBD1 (6 bases). The CDR3 covers 15 residues. V shed 5 bases and J shed 5 bases, with 16 bases lying between them. The CDR3 nucleotides read TGTGCCAGCAGTGCCCAGCGGGGGGCTGATCAGCCCCAGCATTTT. The encoded protein is CASSAQRGADQPQHF.

CDR3 protein: CASSLTGGASTYEQYF. For the CDR3, the DNA is TGCGCCAGCAGCTTGACAGGGGGTGCCAGCACCTACGAGCAGTACTTC. This chain connects TRBV5-1 to TRBJ2-7; 8 bases are shared with TRBD1. V dropped 1 base and J dropped 2; count of bases not matched to a gene: 8. CDR3 length: 16 amino acids. Germline V gene sequence: CDR1 SGHRS, CDR2 YFSETQ.

This clonotype was counted ten times or more. The V call is TRBV20-1, the J call TRBJ1-1, with D unclear. CDR3 length equals 14 residues. CDR1 DFQATT and CDR2 SNEGSKA come from the germline V gene (reference sequence). V shed 3 bases and J shed 3 bases, with 14 bases lying between them. The DNA of the CDR3 is TGCAGTGCTAGGGACTCAGTGGTCCACACTGAAGCTTTCTTT. Translating gives CSARDSVVHTEAFF.

This chain joins TRBV2 and TRBJ2-1; 16 nucleotides agree with TRBD2. This CDR3 contains 16 residues. Germline CDR1 reads SNHLY; CDR2 reads FYNNEI. J was trimmed by 7 bases and V by 6 bases; bases with no gene match: 6. The CDR3 loop is CASRGTSGGACNEQFF. In DNA form, the CDR3 reads TGTGCCAGCAGGGGGACTAGCGGGGGGGCATGTAATGAGCAGTTCTTC.

The sample holds a few counts of this clonotype. The chain joins TRBV19 to TRBJ1-4; 10 bases are shared with TRBD1. CDR1 and CDR2 (germline): LNHDA, SQIVND (reference sequence). With 4 bases clipped from V and 8 bases from J, the junction kept 7 bases outside the gene matches. This CDR3 contains 15 residues. This CDR3 is CASSTWDRGGEKLFF. The CDR3 DNA is TGTGCCAGTAGTACTTGGGACAGGGGAGGCGAAAAACTGTTTTTT. Using reference TRBV19 and TRBJ1-4 for the parts outside the CDR3, the full variable domain is DGGITQSPKYLFRKEGQNVTLSCEQNLNHDAMYWYRQDPGQGLRLIYYSQIVNDFQKGDIAEGYSVSREKKESFPLTVTSAQKNPTAFYLCASSTWDRGGEKLFFGSGTQLSVL.

This clonotype was detected many times. V is TRBV3-1 and J is TRBJ2-1, with 14 bases that match TRBD2. Trimming at V came to 4 bases and at J to 9 bases, leaving 11 bases not matched to a gene. The germline V gene encodes CDR1 LGHDT and CDR2 YNNKEL (reference sequence). CDR3 size: 17 residues. CDR3 coding DNA: TGTGCCAGCAGCCCCAGGCCTGGGACTAGCGGGGGAGGTGAGCAGTTCTTC. Protein: CASSPRPGTSGGGEQFF.

The sample holds one count of this clonotype. The chain uses TRBV7-3 and TRBJ2-1, with D possibly matching TRBD2 (6 bases). Trimming removed 4 bases from V and 7 bases from J, with 17 bases in between. Per germline, CDR1 SGHTA and CDR2 FQGTGA. The CDR3 is 15 residues long. The CDR3 loop reads CASSYSGGDGNEQFF. The CDR3 nucleotides are TGTGCCAGCAGCTACTCTGGAGGGGATGGGAATGAGCAGTTCTTC.

This clonotype has at least ten counts. This chain links TRBV20-1 with TRBJ1-1; the D is unclear. V lost 4 bases, J lost 0 bases, and 6 bases lay in between. CDR3 length: 12 residues. Germline V gene data show CDR1 as DFQATT and CDR2 as SNEGSKA (reference sequence). CDR3 DNA: TGCAGTGCTATAAAAATGAACACTGAAGCTTTCTTT. Translated, it gives CSAIKMNTEAFF.

On this clonotype: This could be a read error, since a much larger clone is one nucleotide away. The V and J genes are TRBV29-1 and TRBJ1-1; unclear D gene. This CDR3 spans 13 amino acids. In germline, CDR1 is SQVTM, CDR2 ANQGSEA. The CDR3 DNA follows: TGCAGCGTGGCCAAGGGTCTGAACACTGAAGCTTCCTTT. Protein product: CSVAKGLNTEASF. Full variable domain (outside the CDR3, taken from reference TRBV29-1 and TRBJ1-1): SAVISQKPSRDICQRGTSLTIQCQVDSQVTMMFWYRQQPGQSLTLIATANQGSEATYESGFVIDKFPISRPNLTFSTLTVSNMSPEDSSIYLCSVAKGLNTEASFGQGTRLTVV.